This TCR beta chain was sequenced during a study of TIL therapy for anti-PD-1-resistant metastatic lung cancer. Study background: Patients had a median age of approximately 56 years (range about 38-85).

The germline CDR1 and CDR2 sequences are LNHDA and SQIVND (reference sequence). There are 16 residues in the CDR3. J lost 0 bases, V lost 4 bases, and 6 bases had no gene match. Time point here: pre-treatment sample, taken before nivolumab and TIL therapy. The immunoSEQ assay was v3. Produced via immunoSEQ multiplex PCR; TCRdb's table is partial and in-frame only. The sample includes about 19,000 clones, around 79% of them seen just once. The chain couples TRBV19 to TRBJ1-5; 7 bases align to TRBD1. This TCR came from a person between 25 and 80 years old with non-small cell lung cancer. The material sequenced was blood, taken at baseline. CDR3 sequence reads: CASSTEGARSNQPQHF. Here the CDR3 DNA reads TGTGCCAGTAGTACCGAGGGGGCACGTAGCAATCAGCCCCAGCATTTT. Full variable domain (outside the CDR3, taken from reference TRBV19 and TRBJ1-5): DGGITQSPKYLFRKEGQNVTLSCEQNLNHDAMYWYRQDPGQGLRLIYYSQIVNDFQKGDIAEGYSVSREKKESFPLTVTSAQKNPTAFYLCASSTEGARSNQPQHFGDGTRLSIL.